Presented here are 21 T cell receptor beta chains from one specimen sequenced in a study of T-cell memory formation after mild COVID-19. TCRdb re-called the 5' RACE reads through MiXCR, storing one row per CDR3 protein. The data contain under 700,000 distinct CDR3 sequences, over 20% of them singletons. The material sequenced was PBMCs or a T cell subset sorted from them (not recorded which). All receptors come from an adult woman who had mild COVID-19 (a few samples of this study predate the infection). Cell type and time point are not known.

The V gene is TRBV24-1, the J gene TRBJ2-1, with D possibly TRBD2 on 5 matching bases. V was clipped by 7 bases and J by 1 base, with 10 bases between them. The CDR3 runs to 14 residues. Germline V gives CDR1 KGHDR, CDR2 SFDVKD. CDR3 sequence (DNA): TGTGCCACCAGCGGACTCTTGTCCTACAATGAGCAGTTCTTC. It translates to CATSGLLSYNEQFF.

The chain employs TRBV7-9 and TRBJ2-5; D is unclear. This CDR3 spans 17 amino acids. Trimming removed 3 bases at V and 2 bases at J, with 19 bases between. Germline assignment: CDR1 SEHNR and CDR2 FQNEAQ (reference sequence). The CDR3, as DNA: TGTGCCAGCAGCTTCACTCGAGGACGGACGCCGCAAGAGACCCAGTACTTC. Its translation is CASSFTRGRTPQETQYF.

To note about this clonotype: One end of the junction does not line up with germline, which may come from a read error. The V call is TRBV18, the J call TRBJ1-2; 8 bases are shared with TRBD1. Germline V gives CDR1 KGHSH, CDR2 LQKENI. This CDR3 contains 14 residues. The CDR3 DNA reads TGTGCCAGCGCACCGACAGGGGAAGGCTATGGCTACACCTTC. Translating it yields CASAPTGEGYGYTF.

In DNA form, the CDR3 reads TGTGCCAGCAGTTACTCGTTTTGGGGACGCATATACAATGAGCAGTTCTTC. It translates to CASSYSFWGRIYNEQFF. V and J are TRBV6-6 and TRBJ2-1; D could derive from TRBD1 or TRBD2 (5 bases each). V was cut by 0 bases and J by 4 bases, with 16 bases left in between. Germline V CDR1 and CDR2: MNHNY, SVGAGI (reference sequence). The CDR3 is 17 amino acids.

V is TRBV24-1 and J is TRBJ2-2; 12 bases fit TRBD2. CDR1 is KGHDR and CDR2 is SFDVKD in the germline V gene. After removal of 4 bases from V and 6 bases from J, the junction contained 8 bases not matched to a gene. The CDR3 sequence is 17 residues long. The CDR3 nucleotides are TGTGCCACCAGTGACGGAACTAGCGGGAGGTCTCCCGGGGAGCTGTTTTTT. Translated: CATSDGTSGRSPGELFF.

The chain couples TRBV5-1 to TRBJ2-1, with TRBD1 identical over 7 bases. Trimming cost V 2 bases and J 6 bases; bases outside gene matches: 5. This CDR3 has 14 amino acids. Germline CDR1 is SGHRS and CDR2 is YFSETQ. Here the CDR3 DNA reads TGCGCCAGCAGCTTTAGGACAGGTGGCAATGAGCAGTTCTTC. It yields the protein CASSFRTGGNEQFF.

This clonotype occurred a few times. The rearrangement uses TRBV24-1 and TRBJ2-1, with 12 bases fitting TRBD1. Germline assignment: CDR1 KGHDR and CDR2 SFDVKD. The J segment lost 1 base and the V segment lost 9 bases, leaving 6 bases of the junction unmatched. The CDR3 consists of 16 residues. The CDR3 bases are TGTGCCACCGGGACAGGGGGCATTAGGTCCTACAATGAGCAGTTCTTC. Residues: CATGTGGIRSYNEQFF.

V and J are TRBV7-9 and TRBJ2-5, with D perhaps TRBD2 (6 bases). Germline V gene lookup returns CDR1 SEHNR and CDR2 FQNEAQ (reference sequence). Trimming left V 8 bases short and J 7 bases short, with 14 bases between. CDR3 length: 12 residues. The CDR3 nucleotides read TGTGCCAGCGGCGGGGTTGGAGTGACCCAGTACTTC. The encoded protein is CASGGVGVTQYF.

The chain links TRBV27 to TRBJ1-1; D gene ambiguous. Per the germline V gene, CDR1 is MNHEY and CDR2 is SMNVEV (reference sequence). V was clipped by 1 base and J by 4 bases, with 16 bases between them. The CDR3 is made up of 16 amino acids. CDR3 in DNA: TGTGCCAGCAGTTTATACGCCCGGGGATTGGGCACTGAAGCTTTCTTT. Its protein is CASSLYARGLGTEAFF.

This clonotype came up a few times. This chain uses TRBV7-3 with TRBJ2-2, with TRBD1 matching 8 bases. CDR1 SGHTA and CDR2 FQGTGA come from the germline V gene. V shed 5 bases, J shed 1 base, and the junction held 3 bases outside the gene matches. The CDR3 runs to 15 residues. The CDR3 sequence: CASSPDRENTGELFF. CDR3 nucleotides: TGTGCCAGCAGCCCGGACAGGGAGAACACCGGGGAGCTGTTTTTT.

CDR3 nucleotide sequence: TGTGCCACCGAGAGGACAGGGCGAATCACCTATGGCTACACCTTC. It codes for CATERTGRITYGYTF. This chain joins TRBV24-1 and TRBJ1-2; 8 nucleotides agree with TRBD1. V was pared by 9 bases and J by 4 bases, with 12 bases of the junction left unmatched. Germline V gene lookup returns CDR1 KGHDR and CDR2 SFDVKD. The CDR3 covers 15 residues.

The rearrangement uses TRBV7-2 and TRBJ1-2; D uncertain. The CDR3 has 12 residues. Trimming shortened V by 7 bases and J by 0 bases, and 6 bases separated the two germline ends. Germline V gene lookup returns CDR1 SGHTA and CDR2 FQGNSA. This CDR3 reads CASKDANYGYTF. The CDR3 nucleotides are TGTGCCAGCAAAGACGCTAACTATGGCTACACCTTC.

This clonotype was seen more than once but under ten times. At one boundary the junction diverges from the germline segment, which might be a read error. The J gene is TRBJ2-3, the V gene TRBV7-7, with D possibly called TRBD1 or TRBD2 (5 bases each). The CDR3 runs to 15 residues. The germline V gene has CDR1 SSHAT and CDR2 FNYEAQ (reference sequence). The CDR3 loop is CASSLSASEGDTQYF. The CDR3 DNA is TGTGCTAGCAGCTTAAGTGCGTCCGAGGGGGATACGCAGTATTTT.

This clonotype appeared a few times. The CDR3 here is CAWIDRGNYEQYF. The CDR3 coding sequence is TGTGCCTGGATCGACCGGGGAAACTACGAGCAGTACTTC. The chain employs TRBV30 and TRBJ2-7, with D perhaps TRBD2 (5 bases). Germline CDR1 and CDR2: GTSNPN and SVGIG (reference sequence). The CDR3 totals 13 residues. Trimming removed 4 bases from V and 3 bases from J, with 13 bases in between.

This clonotype appeared a few times. This chain joins TRBV24-1 and TRBJ2-1; 12 positions agree with TRBD2. CDR3 length equals 16 residues. CDR1 is KGHDR and CDR2 is SFDVKD in the germline V gene. V was pared by 3 bases and J by 3 bases, with 2 bases of the junction left unmatched. Here the CDR3 reads CATSDLAGGNYNEQFF. The CDR3 DNA reads TGTGCCACCAGTGATCTAGCGGGAGGGAACTACAATGAGCAGTTCTTC.

This chain joins TRBV29-1 and TRBJ2-2; D unresolved. V lost 4 bases and J lost 0, with 9 bases in between. The CDR3 extends over 14 amino acids. CDR1 is SQVTM, CDR2 ANQGSEA, per germline. CDR3 in DNA: TGCAGCGTTGTTTTTGGTACGAACACCGGGGAGCTGTTTTTT. Protein product: CSVVFGTNTGELFF.

This clonotype was seen many times. The gene calls are TRBV20-1 and TRBJ2-5; 16 bases line up with TRBD2. V lost 4 bases, J lost 5 bases, and 16 bases stayed unmatched. This CDR3 is built from 19 residues. Germline loops: CDR1 DFQATT, CDR2 SNEGSKA (reference sequence). In DNA, the CDR3 is TGCAGTGCTAAAATCATTCCGGGACTAGCGGGAGGGACTGAGGAGACCCAGTACTTC. It is translated as CSAKIIPGLAGGTEETQYF.

This chain joins TRBV11-2 and TRBJ2-2; D possibly corresponds to TRBD2 (5 bases). V gave up 5 bases and J gave up 6 bases, with 16 bases separating them. CDR1 and CDR2 (germline): SGHAT, FQNNGV. This CDR3 region has 15 residues. CDR3 coding DNA: TGTGCCAGCAGCCTAAATAGCGAGAGTGCCGGGGAGCTGTTTTTT. As protein: CASSLNSESAGELFF.

The V gene is TRBV7-3, the J gene TRBJ2-3; D unclear. This CDR3 is 18 amino acids long. Between the trimmed V and J ends, which lost 1 base and 0 bases, there was a span of 17 bases. Germline assignment: CDR1 SGHTA and CDR2 FQGTGA. The CDR3 sequence: CASSLSASPGFSTDTQYF. CDR3 bases: TGTGCCAGCAGCTTAAGTGCCAGCCCCGGTTTTAGCACAGATACGCAGTATTTT.

The chain is built from TRBV12-3 or TRBV12-4 and TRBJ1-5; D is uncertain. This CDR3 has 14 amino acids. Between the trimmed V and J ends, which lost 3 bases and 1 base, there was a span of 7 bases. The CDR3, as DNA: TGTGCCAGCAGTTTCGGATTGAGCAATCAGCCCCAGCATTTT. Residues: CASSFGLSNQPQHF.

The chain couples TRBV5-1 to TRBJ2-7, with TRBD2 matching over 7 bases. V dropped 3 bases and J dropped 3; count of bases not matched to a gene: 6. CDR1 and CDR2 from the germline V gene are SGHRS and YFSETQ. The CDR3 is 14 residues long. The CDR3 coding sequence is TGCGCCAGCAGCTCGGCGGGGGTGAACTACGAGCAGTACTTC. Protein: CASSSAGVNYEQYF.